Listed below are T cell receptor beta chains from one sample, sequenced in a study of cytomegalovirus exposure and HLA in healthy donors. Sequencing used immunoSEQ multiplex PCR; TCRdb keeps in-frame clones, though not all of them. The sample lists 170,000 or so clones; roughly 79% were seen once. Material: PBMCs. The receptor set was obtained from a woman aged 45-59 years in good health and CMV-seropositive. Both conserved end residues are part of each CDR3. The D gene is left open where the match is weak. A row's size may be missing; if present it is once, few, many or a size class.

v_call	d_call	cdr3_length	clone_size	j_call	cdr3_nt	cdr3_aa
TRBV28	NA	14	few	TRBJ2-5	TGTGCCAGCAGTTTATACAGGGCGGGAGAGACCCAGTACTTC	CASSLYRAGETQYF
TRBV18	NA	15	NA	TRBJ1-1	TGTGCCAGCTCACCAGAGGTCGGGTCGTACGACGAAGCTTTCTTT	CASSPEVGSYDEAFF
TRBV11-3	NA	14	NA	TRBJ1-3	TGTGCCAGCAGCCCCACAGGGTCTGGAAACACCATATATTTT	CASSPTGSGNTIYF
TRBV9	TRBD1	15	NA	TRBJ1-5	TGTGCCAGCAGCCCAAGGGGACAGGGGGATCAGCCCCAGCATTTT	CASSPRGQGDQPQHF
TRBV5-3	NA	17	NA	TRBJ1-2	TGTGCCAGAAGCTTGGCCGGGGGGCAGGGATGGTACTATGGCTACACCTTC	CARSLAGGQGWYYGYTF
TRBV18	NA	15	NA	TRBJ1-1	TGTGCCAGCTCTCCACCTGGGGGGGGGAACACTGAAGCTTTCTTT	CASSPPGGGNTEAFF
TRBV7-9	TRBD1	14	NA	TRBJ2-1	TGTGCCAGCAGCTCCTGGACAGGGGGCCTTGAGCAGTTCTTC	CASSSWTGGLEQFF
TRBV6-5	TRBD1	14	NA	TRBJ1-1	TGTGCCAGCAGTTACGGGACAGGGGACACTGAAGCTTTCTTT	CASSYGTGDTEAFF
TRBV28	TRBD1	15	NA	TRBJ1-4	TGTGCCAGCAGTTACCCGGGACAGGGAGGTGAAAAACTGTTTTTT	CASSYPGQGGEKLFF
TRBV7-9	NA	15	NA	TRBJ1-2	TGTGCCAGCAGCTTAGGCGGCAGCCCAGCGCCTGGCTACACCTTC	CASSLGGSPAPGYTF
TRBV5-4	TRBD2	16	NA	TRBJ2-5	TGTGCCAGCAGCTTGCCGGTCTCTAGCGGGGGGGAGACCCAGTACTTC	CASSLPVSSGGETQYF
TRBV29-1	TRBD1	13	few	TRBJ2-7	TGCAGCGTGGCCGGGACAGGACCCTACGAGCAGTACTTC	CSVAGTGPYEQYF
TRBV11-1	TRBD2	14	NA	TRBJ2-1	TGTGCCAGCAGCCCGGGACTAGCGGGAGTAAGGCAGTTCTTC	CASSPGLAGVRQFF
TRBV9	TRBD1	15	NA	TRBJ1-3	TGTGCCAGCAGCGTCTCAGGGGGCTCTGGAAACACCATATATTTT	CASSVSGGSGNTIYF
TRBV6-5	NA	14	NA	TRBJ1-2	TGTGCCAGCAGTTCTCCAGGGGTTAGGGGTGGCTACACCTTC	CASSSPGVRGGYTF
TRBV7-9	NA	13	NA	TRBJ1-1	TGTGCCAGCAGCTTCGCCGCGGACAGTGAAGCTTTCTTT	CASSFAADSEAFF
TRBV4-2	NA	16	few	TRBJ2-1	TGTGCCAGCAGCGGCCGGGACTCCCTCTCCTACAATGAGCAGTTCTTC	CASSGRDSLSYNEQFF
TRBV9	TRBD1	14	few	TRBJ1-3	TGTGCCAGCAGCCCCTCGACAGGGGGAAACACCATATATTTT	CASSPSTGGNTIYF
TRBV6-5	TRBD1	14	NA	TRBJ1-5	TGTGCCAGCAGCCCTACAGGGGCGGGTCAGCCCCAGCATTTT	CASSPTGAGQPQHF
TRBV29-1	NA	14	NA	TRBJ2-3	TGCAGCGTTGACGATGAGAGTAGCACAGATACGCAGTATTTT	CSVDDESSTDTQYF
TRBV18	NA	14	NA	TRBJ2-3	TGTGCCAGCTCACCATCGGGACTCACAGATACGCAGTATTTT	CASSPSGLTDTQYF
TRBV28	TRBD2	14	NA	TRBJ2-7	TGTGCCAGCACCCCCGCGGGGGGGTCCTACGAGCAGTACTTC	CASTPAGGSYEQYF
TRBV28	TRBD1	16	NA	TRBJ1-2	TGTGCCAGCAGTTTAGAGGACAGGGGAGTTTTTCTTGGCTACACCTTC	CASSLEDRGVFLGYTF
TRBV7-9	TRBD2	18	NA	TRBJ2-5	TGTGCCAGCGTTTTGGGGACTAGCGGGATTTATCGCCAAGAGACCCAGTACTTC	CASVLGTSGIYRQETQYF
TRBV5-3	NA	14	NA	TRBJ2-7	TGTGCCAGAAGCTTGGGACAAAACCCCTACGAGCAGTACTTC	CARSLGQNPYEQYF
TRBV11-3	NA	13	NA	TRBJ1-1	TGTGCCAGCAGGTCTCCAGAGAACACTGAAGCTTTCTTT	CASRSPENTEAFF
TRBV7-2	TRBD2	15	once	TRBJ2-7	TGTGCCAGCAGCTTTGATAGCGGGAGGGTAGGCGAGCAGTACTTC	CASSFDSGRVGEQYF
TRBV5-4	NA	13	NA	TRBJ2-1	TGTGCCAGCAGCTCTGACACCTACAATGAGCAGTTCTTC	CASSSDTYNEQFF
TRBV6-1	TRBD1	12	NA	TRBJ1-1	TGTGCCAGCAGGATCGGACAGGGAGAAGCTTTCTTT	CASRIGQGEAFF
TRBV9	NA	16	NA	TRBJ1-4	TGTGCCAGCAGCGTAGGGCCGCCCCTAGAGAGTGAAAAACTGTTTTTT	CASSVGPPLESEKLFF
TRBV5-1	TRBD1	14	NA	TRBJ2-1	TGCGCCAGCAGCAGTCGGACAGGGACCCATGAGCAGTTCTTC	CASSSRTGTHEQFF